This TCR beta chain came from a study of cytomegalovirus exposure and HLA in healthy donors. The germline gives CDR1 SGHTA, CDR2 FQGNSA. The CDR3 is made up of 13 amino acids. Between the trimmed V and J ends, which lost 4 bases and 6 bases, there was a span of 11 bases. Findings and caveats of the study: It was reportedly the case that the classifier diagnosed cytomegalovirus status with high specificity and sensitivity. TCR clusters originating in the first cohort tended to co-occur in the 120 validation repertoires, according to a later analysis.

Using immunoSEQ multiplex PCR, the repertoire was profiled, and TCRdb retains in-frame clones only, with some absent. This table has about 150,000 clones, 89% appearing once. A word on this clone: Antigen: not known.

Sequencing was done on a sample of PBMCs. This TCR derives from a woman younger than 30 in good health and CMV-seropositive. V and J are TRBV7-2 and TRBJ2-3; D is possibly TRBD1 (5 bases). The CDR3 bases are TGTGCCAGCAGCTCTAGACAGTGGGATACGCAGTATTTT. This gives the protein CASSSRQWDTQYF.